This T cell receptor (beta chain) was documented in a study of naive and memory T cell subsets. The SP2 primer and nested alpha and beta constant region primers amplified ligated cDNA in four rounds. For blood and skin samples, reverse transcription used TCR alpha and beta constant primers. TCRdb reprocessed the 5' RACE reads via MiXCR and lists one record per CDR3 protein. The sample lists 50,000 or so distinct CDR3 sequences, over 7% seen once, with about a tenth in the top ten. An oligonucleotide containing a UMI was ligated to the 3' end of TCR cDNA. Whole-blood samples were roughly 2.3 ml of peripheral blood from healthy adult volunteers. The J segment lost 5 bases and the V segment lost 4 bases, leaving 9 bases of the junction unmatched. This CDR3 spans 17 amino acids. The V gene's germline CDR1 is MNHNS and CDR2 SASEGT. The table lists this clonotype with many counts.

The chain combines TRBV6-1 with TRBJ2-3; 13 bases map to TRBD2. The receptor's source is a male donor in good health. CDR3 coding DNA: TGTGCCAGCAGTGCACCCCGCGGACTAGCGGGAGAAGATACGCAGTATTTT. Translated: CASSAPRGLAGEDTQYF.